Listed below are T cell receptor beta chains from one sample, sequenced in a study of somatic mutations in cytotoxic T cells in rheumatoid arthritis. Clones were read by immunoSEQ multiplex PCR, and TCRdb kept only the in-frame ones, dropping some. The sample includes approximately 19,000 clones, 80% to 85% of them seen just once. The material sequenced was CD8+ T cells sorted from blood. The origin of the receptors is an adult with rheumatoid arthritis. Both conserved end residues are part of each CDR3. The D gene is left open where the match is weak. Size is stated for part of the rows, as once, few or many counts, or as a class when the clone is expanded.

D,J,size,V,CDR3,DNA
NA,TRBJ1-2,NA,TRBV23-1,CASSQSTAGDNGGYTF,TGCGCCAGCAGTCAGTCGACGGCAGGGGACAATGGTGGCTACACCTTC
TRBD1,TRBJ2-3,NA,TRBV5-6,CASSSTGDWDTQYF,TGTGCCAGCAGCTCGACAGGGGATTGGGATACGCAGTATTTT
NA,TRBJ1-2,NA,TRBV4-1,CASSQAGRGYTF,TGCGCCAGCAGCCAAGCGGGGAGAGGCTACACCTTC
NA,TRBJ2-7,few,TRBV2,CASRSYPDEQYF,TGTGCCAGCAGGTCCTACCCGGACGAGCAGTACTTC
NA,TRBJ2-5,NA,TRBV6-1,CASSGAGAQETQYF,TGTGCCAGCAGTGGGGCGGGGGCCCAAGAGACCCAGTACTTC
NA,TRBJ2-1,NA,TRBV2,CATLEGGEQFF,TGTGCCACCCTGGAAGGGGGTGAGCAGTTCTTC
NA,TRBJ2-3,NA,TRBV4-2,CASSQGASSTDTQYF,TGTGCCAGCAGCCAAGGGGCTAGCAGCACAGATACGCAGTATTTT
NA,TRBJ2-5,few,TRBV5-6,CASSSEYRYQETQYF,TGTGCCAGCAGCTCCGAATACAGGTACCAAGAGACCCAGTACTTC
NA,TRBJ2-1,NA,TRBV28,CASSSVSYNEQFF,TGTGCCAGCAGTTCCGTGTCCTACAATGAGCAGTTCTTC
NA,TRBJ2-7,NA,TRBV9,CASSPSPYYEQYF,TGTGCCAGCAGCCCCAGCCCTTACTACGAGCAGTACTTC
TRBD1,TRBJ1-2,NA,TRBV7-9,CASSSPPDRESGYTF,TGTGCCAGCAGCTCCCCTCCTGACAGGGAGAGTGGCTACACCTTC
TRBD1,TRBJ2-1,NA,TRBV28,CASSLWGQGNNEQFF,TGTGCCAGCAGTTTATGGGGACAGGGAAACAATGAGCAGTTCTTC
NA,TRBJ1-2,NA,TRBV29-1,CSFPGEGNGYTF,TGCAGCTTTCCAGGGGAGGGAAATGGCTACACCTTC
NA,TRBJ1-5,once,TRBV28,CASSSTGTEQPQHF,TGTGCCAGCAGTTCTACAGGGACGGAGCAGCCCCAGCATTTT
NA,TRBJ1-1,NA,TRBV19,CASSFSPGTEAFF,TGTGCCAGTAGTTTTTCCCCGGGCACTGAAGCTTTCTTT